The present T cell receptor beta chain was sequenced within a study of CXCR4 blockade with PD-1 therapy in pancreatic cancer (dated by TCRdb to between 2017 and 2020). A note on the overall study: The study analyzed resected pancreatic ductal adenocarcinoma using multiplex immunohistochemistry and TCRbeta immunosequencing, along with ex vivo slice culture to test PD-1 and CXCR4 blockade. Two geographically distinct regions were TCR-sequenced from each of roughly 6 tumors to assess intratumoral heterogeneity.

The immunoSEQ Assay at Adaptive Biotechnologies was used to immunosequence TCRbeta CDR3 regions from the extracted DNA. The published analysis was carried out like this. To measure the absolute abundance of each unique TCRbeta CDR3, the sequences were collapsed and filtered. Clonality was calculated as 1 minus Pielou's evenness, with only productive in-frame rearrangements included in the computation. Regional overlap was measured by following the top 100 nucleotide rearrangements across paired samples, and the Morisita index was used to compare paired samples with unrelated samples. The immunoSEQ Rearrangement Details tool was used to assess convergence of nucleotide rearrangements onto identical amino acid sequences. In TCRdb, the immuneACCESS table is reduced to in-frame sequences with V and J assigned. These tables do not hold every clone; where another copy was compared, an unresolved V gene accounts for under half, and the others remain unexplained. The DNA was the basis for D and trimming; V, J and clone size are from that table. In this sample the table shows 800 or so clones, about 35% of which occur a single time. 20% to 25% of the sample belongs to the ten largest clones.

The archived tumor blocks were obtained from patients to whom no neoadjuvant therapy had been administered before resection. The preserved-tissue arm of the study used a few dozen surgical resection samples from 20 to 25 previously untreated pancreatic ductal adenocarcinoma patients. DNA for the resection arm was extracted from ten 5-micron curls of FFPE tumor cut next to the multiplex immunohistochemistry slide. This clone was detected only a few times. The antigen it binds to is not known. It has no much larger one-base neighbor in the sample; base qualities were not kept. Overall results and qualifications from the work: Amino acid clone frequency correlated strongly with the number of distinct nucleotide rearrangements encoding it, suggesting convergent selection by common tumor antigens. Because only TCRbeta chains were sequenced, true antigen-specificity overlap among the convergent dominant clones remained unconfirmed, awaiting paired alpha-beta single-cell sequencing. Tumors had clonal expansion, with a mean productive clonality of about 0.13 compared with 0.05 in healthy blood, yet clonality showed no correlation with survival.

This sequence originates from a human donor with pancreatic ductal adenocarcinoma. Sequenced input: tumor tissue.

Here the CDR3 is given as CASSQMGRTPQYF. The sequenced DNA: TGCGCCAGCAGCCAGATGGGCAGGACGCCCCAGTACTTC. The chain was built from TRBV23-1 and TRBJ2-5, with no D gene named confidently. TRBV23-1 falls under the ORF class, with uncertain function. The V end loses 6 bases and the J end loses 9 bases, and a stretch of 17 bases separates them. Including cysteine and phenylalanine, the CDR3 has 13 amino acids. The CDR3 DNA has 39 bases and is translated from base 1.